This record looks at one T cell receptor beta chain sequence and its context. The V end lost 2 bases, the J end lost 5 bases, and 9 bases lay between the germline ends. The CDR3 length is 13 residues. Germline V gene data show CDR1 as MNHNS and CDR2 as SASEGT. Repertoires were generated with immunoSEQ multiplex PCR, while TCRdb's copy carries only in-frame clones and drops some. The profile shows roughly 60,000 clones, roughly 83% of them singletons. This sample stems from a study of blood T cell repertoires in COVID-19. The genes are TRBV6-1 and TRBJ1-2, with a weak D call TRBD1 (6 bases). Sequencing used peripheral blood. The sequence was obtained from a man over 45 with COVID-19, enrolled during active disease. DNA for the CDR3: TGTGCCAGCAGTGAAAGGGGGGGATATGGCTACACCTTC. It encodes CASSERGGYGYTF.